The 10 T cell receptor beta chains presented below share a single source sample, sequenced in a study of T cells after yellow fever vaccination. TCRdb independently ran MiXCR on the 5' RACE reads; one entry per CDR3 protein. Of hundreds of thousands of distinct CDR3 sequences listed, 13% were seen once; the top ten hold around 15%. The sample here was PBMCs, taken on the day of the yellow fever booster vaccination. The receptors originated from a man aged 25 to 40 who received the YFV17D yellow fever vaccine.

The V and J genes are TRBV5-1 and TRBJ2-1; D gene unclear. CDR1 is SGHRS, CDR2 YFSETQ, per germline. V dropped 0 bases and J dropped 9 bases, with 13 bases sitting between them. The CDR3 is 14 amino acids. The CDR3 DNA reads TGCGCCAGCAGCTTGGAAGGCTCTGGCAGTGAGCAGTTCTTC. This codes for CASSLEGSGSEQFF.

The V and J genes are TRBV5-1 and TRBJ2-2; D remains unclear. The CDR3 runs 14 residues. Between the trimmed V and J ends, which lost 0 bases and 3 bases, there was a span of 6 bases. The germline CDR1 and CDR2 sequences are SGHRS and YFSETQ. CDR3 nucleotides: TGCGCCAGCAGCTTGGCCCCAGACACCGGGGAGCTGTTTTTT. It is translated as CASSLAPDTGELFF. Supplemented by reference TRBV5-1 and TRBJ2-2, the full variable domain reads KAGVTQTPRYLIKTRGQQVTLSCSPISGHRSVSWYQQTPGQGLQFLFEYFSETQRNKGNFPGRFSGRQFSNSRSEMNVSTLELGDSALYLCASSLAPDTGELFFGEGSRLTVL.

This clonotype was detected ten times or more. The chain combines TRBV5-1 with TRBJ2-7; 8 nucleotides line up with TRBD2. Germline lookup yields CDR1 SGHRS and CDR2 YFSETQ. V lost 5 bases and J lost 0; bases outside the gene matches: 4. The CDR3 totals 14 residues. CDR3 residues: CASSSTSGSYEQYF. The CDR3 bases are TGCGCCAGCAGTTCAACTAGCGGCTCCTACGAGCAGTACTTC. The variable domain in full, completed from reference TRBV5-1 and TRBJ2-7, reads KAGVTQTPRYLIKTRGQQVTLSCSPISGHRSVSWYQQTPGQGLQFLFEYFSETQRNKGNFPGRFSGRQFSNSRSEMNVSTLELGDSALYLCASSSTSGSYEQYFGPGTRLTVT.

The J gene is TRBJ2-5, the V gene TRBV20-1, with D hard to call. Germline CDR1 DFQATT, CDR2 SNEGSKA (reference sequence). The CDR3 is made up of 15 amino acids. Trimming took 6 bases from V and 2 from J, leaving 19 bases between them. The CDR3 nucleotides read TGCAGTGCACTGCGTCTTGCCGGAAATCAAGAGACCCAGTACTTC. It specifies CSALRLAGNQETQYF.

The V call is TRBV11-2, the J call TRBJ2-1, with D possibly being TRBD2 (6 bases). This CDR3 region has 19 residues. CDR1 and CDR2 from the germline V gene are SGHAT and FQNNGV. V lost 5 bases and J 6 bases, leaving 29 bases between the germline ends. CDR3 in DNA: TGTGCCAGCAGCGAGGCTGCGGGGTGGGCACCCGGCCCTTTCAATGAGCAGTTCTTC. It is translated as CASSEAAGWAPGPFNEQFF.

This clonotype was recorded a few times. This chain connects TRBV29-1 to TRBJ2-2, with no clear D. Germline V gives CDR1 SQVTM, CDR2 ANQGSEA. V was pared by 5 bases and J by 7 bases, with 14 bases between. The CDR3 covers 13 residues. The DNA of the CDR3 is TGCAGCGTTAGAACAGCTGGGTACGGGGAGCTGTTTTTT. Amino acids: CSVRTAGYGELFF.

This clonotype was counted only a few times. CDR3 in amino acids: CASSVGVWAGDHNEQFF. Written as DNA, the CDR3 is TGTGCCAGCAGCGTAGGGGTGTGGGCAGGGGACCACAATGAGCAGTTCTTC. The rearrangement links TRBV9 to TRBJ2-1, with a tentative D call TRBD1 (6 bases). The germline V gene encodes CDR1 SGDLS and CDR2 YYNGEE. The V and J ends lost 0 bases and 5 bases respectively, with 18 bases between them. The CDR3 spans 17 residues.

This sequence joins TRBV7-6 and TRBJ2-1, with 7 bases lining up with TRBD2. The CDR3 loop spans 16 amino acids. CDR1 is SGHVS and CDR2 is FNYEAQ in the germline V gene. J lost 1 base, V lost 6 bases, and 9 bases had no gene match. The DNA of the CDR3 is TGTGCCAGCAGTTGGGGGGGGTTAGGATCCTACAATGAGCAGTTCTTC. It codes for CASSWGGLGSYNEQFF. Variable domain in full (rest from reference TRBV7-6 and TRBJ2-1): GAGVSQSPRYKVTKRGQDVALRCDPISGHVSLYWYRQALGQGPEFLTYFNYEAQQDKSGLPNDRFSAERPEGSISTLTIQRTEQRDSAMYRCASSWGGLGSYNEQFFGPGTRLTVL.

This clonotype was seen a handful of times. The genes are TRBV10-3 and TRBJ2-7, with TRBD1 matching 9 bases. Germline CDR1 and CDR2: ENHRY and SYGVKD. This CDR3 region has 17 residues. V shed 2 bases and J 3 bases; nucleotides not matched to a gene: 11. CDR3: CAISETSRTGAIYEQYF. DNA of the CDR3: TGTGCCATCAGTGAGACCTCCCGGACAGGGGCCATCTACGAGCAGTACTTC.

The chain couples TRBV4-3 to TRBJ2-3, with 14 bases aligning to TRBD2. Per the germline V gene, CDR1 is LGHNA and CDR2 is YSLEER. The CDR3 covers 18 residues. The V segment lost 3 bases and the J segment 6 bases; nucleotides outside the gene matches: 11. The CDR3 spells CASSHLPGTSGSMDTQYF. CDR3 DNA sequence: TGCGCCAGCAGCCACCTCCCTGGGACTAGCGGGAGCATGGATACGCAGTATTTT.